This T cell receptor (beta chain) comes out of a study of blood T cell repertoires in COVID-19. Study at large: Researchers got acute and convalescent COVID-19 samples from the United States, Italy and Spain. T cells, B-cell-depleted T cells, or PBMCs provided the cDNA or gDNA that served as material.

Original analysis: Quantification of nucleated cells was approximated via reference gene primer amplification. The method was immunoSEQ multiplex PCR; TCRdb's version includes in-frame clones alone and lacks a portion of them. The V and J calls and clone size were taken over from that table, and D and trimming were inferred from the DNA. The repertoire includes about 180,000 clones, 86% of them detected once, and about 20% sits in the top ten. From germline, CDR1 is SGHAT and CDR2 FQNNGV. Trimming removed 5 bases from V and 11 bases from J; junction bases left unmatched: 7. This CDR3 has 14 residues.

This TCR was recovered from an older man with active or convalescent COVID-19. Sequenced: peripheral blood. The chain combines TRBV11-2 with TRBJ1-4; 11 bases line up with TRBD1. CDR3 bases: TGTGCCAGCAGCCCGGGACAGGGGGAATGGAAACTGTTTTTT. Translated: CASSPGQGEWKLFF. Together with reference TRBV11-2 and TRBJ1-4, the CDR3 gives the full variable domain: EAGVAQSPRYKIIEKRQSVAFWCNPISGHATLYWYQQILGQGPKLLIQFQNNGVVDDSQLPKDRFSAERLKGVDSTLKIQPAKLEDSAVYLCASSPGQGEWKLFFGSGTQLSVL.